This T cell receptor beta chain was captured in a study of OX40 agonist ivuxolimab in advanced cancers. About the research overall: Ivuxolimab is a fully human IgG2 antibody that activates OX40 (CD134). The study's findings and limits: The work left the antigen specificity of expanded peripheral T cells undetermined. Some of the lowest clonal expansion was seen in partial responders at 0.1-3.0 mg/kg. Clonal expansion from baseline to week 6 occurred in both CD4+ and CD8+ T cells.

CDR1 and CDR2 (germline): SEHNR, FQNEAQ (reference sequence). With V trimmed by 3 bases and J by 3 bases, 3 bases remained unmatched. The CDR3 has 14 residues. Points on this clone: Its antigen is currently unknown.

Only in-frame clones appear in the TCRdb table, and some are missing; sequencing was by immunoSEQ multiplex PCR. The data show tens of thousands of clones, around 90% seen once. This sequence was found in an adult with an advanced solid tumor such as melanoma, head and neck, liver or kidney cancer. The input for sequencing was CD4+ or CD8+ T cells sorted from blood, taken in a trial of the OX40 agonist ivuxolimab. The chain carries TRBV7-9 and TRBJ2-7, with 9 bases matching TRBD1. DNA for the CDR3: TGTGCCAGCAGCTTGGGGACAGGGATCTACGAGCAGTACTTC. Its protein product is CASSLGTGIYEQYF.